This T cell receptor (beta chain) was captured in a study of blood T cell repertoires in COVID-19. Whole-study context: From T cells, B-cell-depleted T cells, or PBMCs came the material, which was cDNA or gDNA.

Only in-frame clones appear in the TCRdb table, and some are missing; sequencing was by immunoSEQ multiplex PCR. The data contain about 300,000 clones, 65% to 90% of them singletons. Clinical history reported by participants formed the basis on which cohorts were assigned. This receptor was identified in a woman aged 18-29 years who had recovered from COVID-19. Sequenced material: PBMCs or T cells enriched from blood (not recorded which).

The CDR3 loop reads CAWSVQGANEKLFF. The CDR3 DNA is TGTGCCTGGAGTGTTCAAGGGGCGAATGAAAAACTGTTTTTT. The V and J genes are TRBV30 and TRBJ1-4, with D possibly matching TRBD1 (5 bases). The V end was cut by 0 bases, the J end by 5 bases, with 10 bases between. The V gene's germline CDR1 is GTSNPN and CDR2 SVGIG (reference sequence). CDR3 size: 14 residues.